Listed below are T cell receptor beta chains from one sample, sequenced in a study of CD8 T cells in ankylosing spondylitis. TCRdb reprocessed the 5' RACE reads via MiXCR and lists one record per CDR3 protein. The sample lists 750,000 to 850,000 distinct CDR3 sequences, 12% occurring once. Sequencing input: blood, either unsorted or a sorted T cell fraction (not recorded which). These receptors were collected from a male donor with ankylosing spondylitis. The CDR3 runs from the conserved cysteine through the conserved F or W. A D gene is named only where the DNA matches it firmly. Size is stated for part of the rows, as once, few or many counts, or as a class when the clone is expanded.

cdr3_length d_call clone_size j_call v_call cdr3_nt cdr3_aa
17 NA few TRBJ2-1 TRBV4-2 TGTGCCAGCAGCCAAGGTGAAGCGGACGATTTTTACAATGAGCAGTTCTTC CASSQGEADDFYNEQFF
15 TRBD2 NA TRBJ2-2 TRBV24-1 TGTGCCACCAGTTTAGCGGGAATCAACACCGGGGAGCTGTTTTTT CATSLAGINTGELFF
10 NA NA TRBJ2-7 TRBV2 TGTGCCAGCAGTGTTGGCGAGCAGTACTTC CASSVGEQYF
14 NA NA TRBJ2-1 TRBV4-2 TGTGCCAGCAGCCAAGATTCGAGCGCCAATGAGCAGTTCTTC CASSQDSSANEQFF
13 NA few TRBJ2-3 TRBV14 TGTGCCAGCAGCCAGTGGGAGACAGATACGCAGTATTTT CASSQWETDTQYF
16 TRBD1 few TRBJ2-1 TRBV4-1 TGCGCCAGCAGCCACACCGGGACAGGGGGTTTCAATGAGCAGTTCTTC CASSHTGTGGFNEQFF
15 TRBD2 NA TRBJ2-5 TRBV4-2 TGTACCAGCAGCCTCGCTAGGACTAGCCAAGAGACCCAGTACTTC CTSSLARTSQETQYF
13 NA few TRBJ1-1 TRBV20-1 TGCAGTGCCCCAGTAGAGGTAGGCACTGAAGCTTTCTTT CSAPVEVGTEAFF
13 NA few TRBJ2-5 TRBV3-1 TGTGCCAGCAGCCAAGAAACTGGAACGACCCAGTACTTC CASSQETGTTQYF
16 NA many TRBJ2-3 TRBV29-1 TGCAGCGTTGAAGGTGTCGGGGGCCTTAACACAGATACGCAGTATTTT CSVEGVGGLNTDTQYF